Following are 10 T cell receptor beta chains from one sample sequenced in a study of monozygotic twins with cystic fibrosis. The table came from immunoSEQ multiplex PCR; TCRdb's copy has only in-frame clones and leaves some out. Among over 30,000 clones listed, around 66% were seen once. The specimen was blood. The receptors derive from a girl aged 10 to 17 with cystic fibrosis.

This clone appeared a few times. This rearrangement joins TRBV7-9 to TRBJ2-7, with TRBD1 identical over 8 bases. The CDR3 totals 14 residues. The germline V gene encodes CDR1 SEHNR and CDR2 FQNEAQ (reference sequence). J gave up 2 bases and V 4 bases, and 4 bases lay outside the gene matches. The CDR3 sequence: CASSSPGQAYEQYF. CDR3 nucleotide sequence: TGTGCCAGCAGCTCGCCGGGACAGGCCTACGAGCAGTACTTC.

The chain employs TRBV7-9 and TRBJ2-3, with 8 bases fitting TRBD1. The ends lost 3 bases at V and 5 bases at J; junction bases unmatched: 4. CDR3 length: 14 amino acids. The germline gives CDR1 SEHNR, CDR2 FQNEAQ (reference sequence). The CDR3, as DNA: TGTGCCAGCAGCTTTATGGACAGGGTAGATACGCAGTATTTT. This sequence encodes CASSFMDRVDTQYF.

This sequence joins TRBV5-4 and TRBJ1-2; 10 bases are shared with TRBD1. Germline V gene data show CDR1 as SGHNT and CDR2 as YYREEE (reference sequence). Trimming at V came to 4 bases and at J to 5 bases, leaving 8 bases not matched to a gene. The CDR3 runs to 15 residues. CDR3 protein: CASSGGTGVMYGYTF. DNA for the CDR3: TGTGCCAGCAGCGGGGGGACAGGGGTGATGTATGGCTACACCTTC.

The J gene is TRBJ1-5, the V gene TRBV2; no firm D call. This CDR3 contains 12 residues. The ends were cut back, 6 bases at V and 9 bases at J, with 12 bases in the middle. CDR1 and CDR2 from the germline V gene are SNHLY and FYNNEI. In nucleotides, the CDR3 is TGTGCCAGCAGCCCCCGAGGACGGCCCCAGCATTTT. It specifies CASSPRGRPQHF.

This chain connects TRBV9 to TRBJ2-3; TRBD2 agrees at 10 bases. Trimming at V came to 5 bases and at J to 3 bases, leaving 6 bases not matched to a gene. The CDR3 sequence is 15 residues long. CDR1 is SGDLS, CDR2 YYNGEE, per germline. The CDR3 reads CASSRTSGITDTQYF. The CDR3 nucleotides are TGTGCCAGCAGTCGTACTAGCGGGATAACAGATACGCAGTATTTT.

The chain is built from TRBV19 and TRBJ2-7, with TRBD1 as a possible D gene (5 bases). The germline V and J ends were trimmed by 0 bases and 7 bases, with 13 bases remaining between them. This CDR3 has 14 residues. Germline CDR1 LNHDA, CDR2 SQIVND (reference sequence). The CDR3 DNA sequence: TGTGCCAGTAGTATAGAGCCGGGCCCAGGGGAGCAGTACTTC. As protein: CASSIEPGPGEQYF.

The CDR3 spells CARSLAKDCV. In DNA, the CDR3 is TGTGCCAGAAGCTTGGCCAAGGACTGCGTC. V is TRBV5-3 and J is TRBJ2-7; D possibly corresponds to TRBD2 (5 bases). TRBV5-3 is classed as an ORF, of uncertain function. The CDR3 has 10 amino acids.

This clone was seen only a few times. J is TRBJ1-1 and V is TRBV5-8; D remains unclear. V was clipped by 0 bases and J by 0 bases, with 9 bases between them. Per germline, CDR1 SGHTS and CDR2 YDEGEE. The CDR3 covers 15 residues. The CDR3 bases are TGTGCCAGCAGCTTGGAAGTAAACATGAACACTGAAGCTTTCTTT. It is translated as CASSLEVNMNTEAFF.

CDR3 sequence: CASSLGGQNSGANVLTF. The CDR3 DNA reads as TGTGCCAGCAGCTTGGGTGGACAAAACTCTGGGGCCAACGTCCTGACTTTC. The chain uses TRBV5-4 and TRBJ2-6; D may be TRBD1 (5 bases). Looked up from germline, CDR1 is SGHNT and CDR2 is YYREEE (reference sequence). Trimming pared 0 bases from V and 0 bases from J, leaving 10 bases between. CDR3 length equals 17 residues.

The table lists this clone with a few counts. This chain uses TRBV14 with TRBJ1-1, with D possibly being TRBD1 (6 bases). This CDR3 has 15 amino acids. The germline V gene has CDR1 SGHDN and CDR2 FVKESK. The V end was cut by 5 bases, the J end by 0 bases, with 13 bases between. The CDR3 loop reads CASSTHRDMNTEAFF. The CDR3 region has the DNA TGTGCCAGCAGCACCCACAGGGATATGAACACTGAAGCTTTCTTT.